One sample yielded the 9 T cell receptor beta chains listed below, sequenced in a study of T cell changes during pregnancy in multiple sclerosis. Some clones are missing from TCRdb's copy, which holds only in-frame ones; the method was immunoSEQ multiplex PCR. The data contain roughly 64,000 clones, about 96% of them seen just once; the ten biggest clones take up around 2.5%. This material consisted of CD8+ T cells from peripheral blood mononuclear cells, taken after pregnancy. These receptors were obtained from a female donor with multiple sclerosis, enrolled in a pregnancy study.

V is TRBV27 and J is TRBJ1-5; 9 nucleotides agree with TRBD1. The CDR3 contains 14 residues. The V segment lost 2 bases and the J segment 5 bases; nucleotides outside the gene matches: 1. Per the germline V gene, CDR1 is MNHEY and CDR2 is SMNVEV (reference sequence). CDR3 residues: CASSLNRGHQPQHF. For the CDR3, the DNA is TGTGCCAGCAGTTTAAACAGGGGGCATCAGCCCCAGCATTTT.

V gene TRBV10-2 combines with J gene TRBJ1-4; maybe TRBD1 (5 bases). The germline V and J ends were trimmed by 6 bases and 4 bases, with 12 bases remaining between them. The germline CDR1 and CDR2 sequences are WSHSY and SAAADI. The CDR3 spans 14 residues. CDR3 in amino acids: CASRLTARNEKLFF. CDR3 nucleotides: TGCGCCAGCAGATTGACAGCGCGTAATGAAAAACTGTTTTTT.

V and J are TRBV9 and TRBJ2-5, with 8 bases lining up with TRBD1. CDR1 and CDR2 (germline): SGDLS, YYNGEE. This CDR3 region has 15 residues. Trimming removed 1 base from V and 1 base from J; junction bases left unmatched: 3. The CDR3 coding sequence is TGTGCCAGCAGCGTAATAGGGACAGGCCAAGAGACCCAGTACTTC. This sequence encodes CASSVIGTGQETQYF.

This rearrangement joins TRBV6-4 to TRBJ2-5; 8 nucleotides line up with TRBD2. Germline loops: CDR1 MRHNA, CDR2 SNTAGT. V trimming: 1 base; J trimming: 1 base; junction bases outside the gene matches: 8. The length of the CDR3 is 17 residues. CDR3 region: CASSDCSILAGQETQYF. The CDR3 nucleotides read TGTGCCAGCAGTGACTGCTCCATCCTAGCGGGCCAAGAGACCCAGTACTTC.

This rearrangement joins TRBV4-3 to TRBJ2-1; 10 bases align to TRBD2. Germline V gene sequence: CDR1 LGHNA, CDR2 YSLEER. V lost 1 base to trimming and J lost 3 bases; unmatched junction nucleotides: 6. The CDR3 covers 17 residues. The CDR3 DNA reads TGCGCCAGCAGCCAAGCCCAGAGGACTAGCGGCTACAATGAGCAGTTCTTC. This gives the protein CASSQAQRTSGYNEQFF.

V usage is TRBV7-8 and J usage is TRBJ1-2; TRBD1 matches at 10 bases. V lost 4 bases, J lost 8 bases, and 7 bases stayed unmatched. Germline V gene data show CDR1 as SGHVS and CDR2 as FQNEAQ. The CDR3 runs 14 residues. In DNA, the CDR3 is TGTGCCAGCAGCTCCGGGACAGGGGCCTCGGGCTACACCTTC. This gives the protein CASSSGTGASGYTF.

The genes are TRBV2 and TRBJ2-4; 7 bases are shared with TRBD1. The CDR3 runs to 16 residues. The V gene's germline CDR1 is SNHLY and CDR2 FYNNEI. J was trimmed by 1 base and V by 4 bases; bases with no gene match: 7. The CDR3, as DNA: TGTGCCAGCAGTGGGACAGGAGGATTGGCCAAAAACATTCAGTACTTC. Translated: CASSGTGGLAKNIQYF.

V usage is TRBV4-1 and J usage is TRBJ2-7; 9 bases fit TRBD1. This CDR3 is 16 amino acids long. Per germline, CDR1 MGHRA and CDR2 YSYEKL. V was clipped by 0 bases and J by 2 bases; unmatched bases: 5. The DNA of the CDR3 is TGCGCCAGCAGCCAAGACGGACAGGGGCGGGCCTACGAGCAGTACTTC. Protein sequence: CASSQDGQGRAYEQYF.

The chain uses TRBV9 and TRBJ2-5, with TRBD1 matching 8 bases. The CDR3 consists of 16 residues. The germline CDR1 and CDR2 sequences are SGDLS and YYNGEE. V trimming: 3 bases; J trimming: 4 bases; junction bases outside the gene matches: 11. The CDR3 region has the DNA TGTGCCAGCAGCGCCAGGGTGGGCACAGGGGGAGAGACCCAGTACTTC. Its translation: CASSARVGTGGETQYF.